The clone carrying this T cell receptor beta chain showed up just a few times. The sample originates from a study of OX40 agonist ivuxolimab in advanced cancers. Using immunoSEQ multiplex PCR, the repertoire was profiled, and TCRdb retains in-frame clones only, with some absent. The sample has some 50,000 clones; over 75% are singletons. CDR1 is LNHDA, CDR2 SQIVND, per germline (reference sequence). The CDR3 contains 13 residues. Trimming removed 6 bases from V and 4 bases from J, with 12 bases in between. This rearrangement joins TRBV19 to TRBJ1-1; no clear D gene. The TCR sequence derives from an adult with an advanced solid tumor such as melanoma, head and neck, liver or kidney cancer. The source was CD4+ or CD8+ T cells sorted from blood, collected in a trial of the OX40 agonist ivuxolimab. The CDR3 DNA is TGTGCCAGTAGGTCGGGATCGGGCACTGAAGCTTTCTTT. Translation gives CASRSGSGTEAFF.